Each of the 17 T cell receptor beta chains below was sequenced from the same sample in a study of response to subunit inactivated influenza vaccine. TCRdb called the RT-PCR reads again in MiXCR, with one record for every CDR3 protein. The sample shows about 520,000 distinct CDR3 sequences, less than 7.5% of them seen only once. The material sequenced was PBMCs from blood, taken roughly 24 months after vaccination. Every receptor here comes from a man between 45 and 75 years old who received an inactivated influenza vaccine.

Many counts were recorded for this clonotype. CDR3 DNA sequence: TGTGCCAGCAGCGCTCGGGGGACAGCTGAAGCTTTCTTT. Residues: CASSARGTAEAFF. This chain uses TRBV9 with TRBJ1-1, with 7 bases lining up with TRBD1. The germline V gene encodes CDR1 SGDLS and CDR2 YYNGEE. The junction had 5 bases not matched to a gene; V was cut back by 3 bases and J by 6 bases. This CDR3 comprises 13 residues. Full variable domain (missing parts from reference TRBV9 and TRBJ1-1): DSGVTQTPKHLITATGQRVTLRCSPRSGDLSVYWYQQSLDQGLQFLIQYYNGEERAKGNILERFSAQQFPDLHSELNLSSLELGDSALYFCASSARGTAEAFFGQGTRLTVV.

This clonotype was counted between two and nine times. This rearrangement joins TRBV29-1 to TRBJ2-1, with 9 positions matching TRBD2. CDR3 length equals 15 residues. Germline CDR1 and CDR2: SQVTM and ANQGSEA. Losses at the gene ends were 1 base for V and 7 bases for J; bases not matched to a gene: 8. Written as DNA, the CDR3 is TGCAGCGTTGAAGGGGGCGCGGGGGGGCGGAATGAGCAGTTCTTC. It specifies CSVEGGAGGRNEQFF.

The chain carries TRBV29-1 and TRBJ1-1; no firm D call. CDR3 length equals 11 residues. With 4 bases removed from V and 5 bases from J, the gap between germline ends came to 8 bases. Germline values: CDR1 SQVTM, CDR2 ANQGSEA. This CDR3 is CSVAKWTEAFF. The CDR3 DNA is TGCAGCGTTGCAAAATGGACTGAAGCTTTCTTT.

This clonotype was counted ten times or more. V gene TRBV28 combines with J gene TRBJ2-7; D possibly corresponds to TRBD1 (6 bases). The CDR3 consists of 15 residues. The germline gives CDR1 MDHEN, CDR2 SYDVKM. V was pared by 4 bases and J by 1 base, with 14 bases between. The CDR3 spells CASSSDRSPSYEQYF. CDR3 DNA sequence: TGTGCCAGCAGTTCAGACAGGTCGCCTTCCTACGAGCAGTACTTC.

CDR3 bases: TGTGCCTGGAGTCCAGGGGGTAGCTACAATGAGCAGTTCTTC. Translation gives CAWSPGGSYNEQFF. The rearrangement uses TRBV30 and TRBJ2-1; TRBD1 matches 7 bases. The length of the CDR3 is 14 residues. Unmatched junction bases numbered 4, after V lost 2 bases and J lost 3 bases. Germline V lookup: CDR1 GTSNPN, CDR2 SVGIG (reference sequence). Complete variable domain (other parts from reference TRBV30 and TRBJ2-1): SQTIHQWPATLVQPVGSPLSLECTVEGTSNPNLYWYRQAAGRGLQLLFYSVGIGQISSEVPQNLSASRPQDRQFILSSKKLLLSDSGFYLCAWSPGGSYNEQFFGPGTRLTVL.

This sequence joins TRBV7-2 and TRBJ2-5, with TRBD2 matching 13 bases. V lost 1 base and J lost 12; bases outside the gene matches: 8. Germline CDR1 SGHTA, CDR2 FQGNSA. The CDR3 is made up of 15 amino acids. In DNA form, the CDR3 reads TGTGCCAGCAGCTTAGTACTAGCGGGAGGGAAGTCCGAGTACTTC. Its protein product is CASSLVLAGGKSEYF.

This clonotype turned up a few times. The V gene is TRBV4-3, the J gene TRBJ1-6; tentative D call: TRBD1 (5 bases). Per germline, CDR1 LGHNA and CDR2 YSLEER. The CDR3 consists of 15 residues. Trimming pared 0 bases from V and 14 bases from J, leaving 17 bases between. The CDR3 loop is CASSQESAAGSTLHF. The CDR3, as DNA: TGCGCCAGCAGCCAAGAAAGCGCGGCAGGGAGCACCCTCCACTTT.

The chain joins TRBV29-1 to TRBJ2-7, with 11 bases identical to TRBD2. Germline V gene sequence: CDR1 SQVTM, CDR2 ANQGSEA. Germline trimming cut 6 bases from V and 2 bases from J; bases unmatched to any gene: 9. This CDR3 has 15 amino acids. This chain's CDR3 is CSVKKWTSGPYEQYF. DNA for the CDR3: TGCAGCGTGAAAAAATGGACTAGCGGGCCCTACGAGCAGTACTTC.

A few counts support this clonotype. The chain is built from TRBV18 and TRBJ1-4; tentative D call: TRBD1 (6 bases). Trimming cost V 0 bases and J 2 bases, with 19 bases left between them. From germline, CDR1 is KGHSH and CDR2 LQKENI. The CDR3 covers 19 residues. The CDR3 protein is CASSPPTGAGGGTNEKLFF. The DNA of the CDR3 is TGTGCCAGCTCACCACCCACGGGGGCCGGTGGCGGGACTAATGAAAAACTGTTTTTT.

This clonotype has at least ten counts. The V call is TRBV2, the J call TRBJ1-4, with D unresolved. The CDR3 totals 15 residues. Germline assignment: CDR1 SNHLY and CDR2 FYNNEI. The V gene lost 4 bases and the J gene lost 5 bases, with 14 bases spanning the gap. CDR3 in amino acids: CASSVTGRLNEKLFF. CDR3 nucleotide sequence: TGTGCCAGCAGTGTAACGGGGAGATTAAATGAAAAACTGTTTTTT.

The rearrangement uses TRBV5-5 and TRBJ2-3; 10 nucleotides agree with TRBD1. The CDR3 has 16 amino acids. The trim removed 4 bases at V and 3 bases at J, leaving 8 bases unmatched. Germline-derived CDR1 and CDR2 are SGHKS and YYEKEE (reference sequence). The DNA for the CDR3 is TGTGCCAGCAGCGCCGGACAGGGGGGGCGAACAGATACGCAGTATTTT. Its protein is CASSAGQGGRTDTQYF.

This clonotype was observed at least ten times. This rearrangement joins TRBV29-1 to TRBJ1-5, with D perhaps matching TRBD1 (5 bases). Deletions cut 7 bases from V and 8 bases from J, with 21 bases between. CDR1 and CDR2 (germline): SQVTM, ANQGSEA. There are 14 residues in the CDR3. The chain's CDR3 is CSAVLGAGGEPQHF. The CDR3 DNA sequence: TGCAGCGCTGTCCTAGGGGCCGGGGGGGAGCCCCAGCATTTT. Complete variable domain (other parts from reference TRBV29-1 and TRBJ1-5): SAVISQKPSRDICQRGTSLTIQCQVDSQVTMMFWYRQQPGQSLTLIATANQGSEATYESGFVIDKFPISRPNLTFSTLTVSNMSPEDSSIYLCSAVLGAGGEPQHFGDGTRLSIL.

This clonotype was counted only a few times. The CDR3 region has the DNA TGCGCCAGCAGCCAAGATATCGGGGGACCAACTAATGAAAAACTGTTTTTT. Protein product: CASSQDIGGPTNEKLFF. This sequence joins TRBV4-3 and TRBJ1-4, with D possibly TRBD1 on 5 matching bases. Trimming took 0 bases from V and 0 from J, leaving 11 bases between them. The CDR3 totals 17 residues. Looked up from germline, CDR1 is LGHNA and CDR2 is YSLEER.

The rearrangement uses TRBV20-1 and TRBJ2-2, with 8 bases aligning to TRBD1. The trim removed 3 bases at V and 6 bases at J, leaving 12 bases unmatched. Germline V CDR1 and CDR2: DFQATT, SNEGSKA (reference sequence). There are 16 residues in the CDR3. The CDR3 is CSARGAGGLRPGELFF. In DNA form, the CDR3 reads TGCAGTGCTAGGGGGGCAGGGGGCCTGCGACCCGGGGAGCTGTTTTTT.

As for this clonotype: As the CDR3 is not closed by the conserved phenylalanine or tryptophan, this likely results from a read error. The V call is TRBV4-1, the J call TRBJ2-6; TRBD2 agrees at 12 bases. The V and J ends lost 7 bases and 0 bases, in that order; junction bases with no gene match: 7. The CDR3 is made up of 18 amino acids. Germline assignment: CDR1 MGHRA and CDR2 YSYEKL. The CDR3 DNA reads as TGCGCCAGCAATCCGGGACTAGCGGGTCCCTCTGGGGCCAACGTCCTGACTTAC. Translated, it gives CASNPGLAGPSGANVLTY.

This sequence joins TRBV12-3 or TRBV12-4 and TRBJ2-5; D is possibly TRBD1 or TRBD2 (6 bases each). The CDR3 spans 15 residues. Between the trimmed V and J ends, which lost 5 bases and 5 bases, there was a span of 18 bases. CDR3 region: CASSPFKGGSETQYF. CDR3 nucleotide sequence: TGTGCCAGCAGTCCCTTCAAGGGGGGCTCCGAGACCCAGTACTTC.

This clonotype showed up many times. The chain couples TRBV2 to TRBJ2-7, with D perhaps TRBD2 (5 bases). V gave up 1 base and J gave up 2 bases, with 9 bases separating them. Germline values: CDR1 SNHLY, CDR2 FYNNEI. The CDR3 is 14 amino acids. In DNA, the CDR3 is TGTGCCAGCAGTGAAGGCGGGTTGCCCTACGAGCAGTACTTC. This gives the protein CASSEGGLPYEQYF.